This T cell receptor (beta chain) came from a study of T cell repertoires in cytomegalovirus infection. Across the whole study: Both recently identified HLA-C-restricted and well-studied HLA-B-restricted CMV epitopes were used in the study. Based on public TCR beta signatures, there were indications of CMV infection and of a matching HLA type. General study results and limits: In two of eight donors, the top clonotype was HLA-C-restricted CMV-specific.

Regarding this clonotype: Its antigen is still unknown.

There are 18 residues in the CDR3. The germline V gene has CDR1 ENHRY and CDR2 SYGVKD. Trimming stripped 6 bases from V and 1 base from J, with 25 bases between. TCRdb recomputed calls from the reads with MiXCR, one row per CDR3 protein. The sample lists roughly 68,000 distinct CDR3 sequences, roughly 21% seen once, with 73% in the top ten. This receptor was identified in a human donor in good health (CMV status not recorded). Some clones in this sample may be carry-over from other donors' samples. The chain has TRBV10-3 and TRBJ2-7, with a weak D call TRBD1 (6 bases). Sequenced material: CD8+ T cells from cultured PBMCs, taken from culture after CMV antigen stimulation. The chain's CDR3 is CAISDPWDTRTQSYEQYF. CDR3 coding DNA: TGTGCCATCAGCGATCCTTGGGACACACGAACTCAATCCTACGAGCAGTACTTC.